The sequence of this TCR beta chain was determined in a study of blood T cell repertoires in COVID-19. On the study more broadly: Italy, Spain and the United States were the sources of the convalescent and acute COVID-19 samples. PBMCs, B-cell-depleted T cells, or T cells provided the cDNA or gDNA that made up the material.

This clone was seen only once. Authors' analysis steps: It was from reference gene primer amplification that nucleated cell counts were estimated. Repertoires were generated with immunoSEQ multiplex PCR, while TCRdb's copy carries only in-frame clones and drops some. That table is the source of V, J and clone size, and D and trimming were worked out from the DNA. Among about 170,000 clones listed, approximately 84% were seen once. This sequence was found in a man between 65 and 85 years old with active or convalescent COVID-19. Source material: peripheral blood.

The CDR3 loop reads CASSLELGAEAFF. CDR3 nucleotide sequence: TGCGCCAGCAGCTTGGAATTAGGGGCTGAAGCTTTCTTT. The chain has TRBV5-1 and TRBJ1-1, with D possibly being TRBD1 (5 bases). The germline V gene has CDR1 SGHRS and CDR2 YFSETQ. CDR3 length equals 13 residues. V was cut by 0 bases and J by 6 bases, with 9 bases left in between.